The clone carrying this T cell receptor (beta chain) occurred many times. What it binds is not known. The data are from a study of identical twins. Overall study results and limits: Out-of-frame alpha sequences common to twins exhibited a surplus of low generation probability. Findings depended on cross-sectional statistics rather than tracking the same donors. In cord blood, abundant beta clonotypes had fewer insertions; memory showed no trend.

A universal primer site was incorporated via template switching, and the cDNA contained unique molecular identifiers. Each CDR3 protein gets one entry after TCRdb re-called the 5' RACE reads with MiXCR. The sample has hundreds of thousands of distinct CDR3 sequences; 5.5% to 6.5% are singletons. Sequenced: naive T cells sorted from blood. This receptor was obtained from a man aged 18 to 30 in good health.

Here the CDR3 DNA reads TGCAGTGCAAACTCCCTGGGCTCCTACAATGAGCAGTTCTTC. Protein: CSANSLGSYNEQFF. The chain couples TRBV20-1 to TRBJ2-1; D is uncertain. The CDR3 consists of 14 residues. The germline V and J ends were trimmed by 6 bases and 0 bases, with 12 bases remaining between them. From germline, CDR1 is DFQATT and CDR2 SNEGSKA (reference sequence).